This T cell receptor (beta chain) was identified during a study of Ad26.COV2.S vaccination and SARS-CoV-2 variants. Study in general: Intramuscular Ad26.COV2.S doses were given once or twice, 56 days apart.

Treatment meaning: roughly 19 received Ad26.COV2.S at low or high dose, single or two shots; roughly five received placebo; per-sample allocation not given. Sampling took place 63 days after the first vaccine or placebo injection. Study-level points and caveats: Analytic work on TCR breadth and depth might have understated the full extent of total T cell responses.

The CDR3 sequence is 15 residues long. The germline V gene has CDR1 MDHEN and CDR2 SYDVKM. J was trimmed by 5 bases and V by 2 bases; bases with no gene match: 4. Concerning this clone: Antigen unknown.

Repertoires were generated with immunoSEQ multiplex PCR, while TCRdb's copy carries only in-frame clones and drops some. The sample carries 400,000 to 450,000 clones, around 90% recorded once. The sequence came from a person aged 18-60 years who received the Ad26.COV2.S COVID-19 vaccine or a placebo. The rearrangement links TRBV28 to TRBJ2-3, with TRBD1 matching 10 bases. Sequencing used peripheral blood, obtained in a trial of Ad26.COV2.S vaccine versus placebo. The CDR3 sequence is CASSLGGQGEDTQYF. The CDR3, as DNA: TGTGCCAGCAGTTTAGGCGGACAGGGGGAAGATACGCAGTATTTT.